This T cell receptor (beta chain) was identified during a study of OX40 agonist ivuxolimab in advanced cancers. Across the whole study: All patients had ivuxolimab intravenously every 2 weeks at 0.01 to 10 mg/kg. Three patients responded partially, comprising one with hepatocellular carcinoma and two with cutaneous melanoma.

CDR1 SGHNT and CDR2 YYREEE come from the germline V gene (reference sequence). The length of the CDR3 is 17 residues. Trimming cost V 4 bases and J 6 bases; bases outside gene matches: 14. Points from the study as a whole: Which antigen the expanded peripheral T cells recognized is unknown.

Libraries were prepared by immunoSEQ multiplex PCR; TCRdb keeps only in-frame clonotypes and omits some of them. The sample yields more than 80,000 clones, about 91% seen once. To note about this clone: Antigen specificity is unknown.

The V call is TRBV5-4, the J call TRBJ2-5; TRBD2 matches 11 bases. The sequence came from an adult with an advanced solid tumor such as melanoma, head and neck, liver or kidney cancer. This material consisted of CD4+ or CD8+ T cells sorted from blood, taken in a trial of the OX40 agonist ivuxolimab. The CDR3 reads CASSPPGLAAEGKTQYF. Written as DNA, the CDR3 is TGTGCCAGCAGCCCCCCGGGACTAGCGGCTGAGGGGAAGACCCAGTACTTC.